These 26 T cell receptor beta chains were all obtained from the same sample, sequenced in a study of CD8+ T cells in alopecia areata. A sort of pooled cutaneous lymph node cells used CD4, CD8alpha, NKG2D, NKG2ACE and other stains. Sequencing used cDNA as its template, made by extracting RNA and reverse transcribing it. This table comes from immunoSEQ multiplex PCR, and its TCRdb copy is limited to in-frame clones, with some not included. This sample has 200,000 to 300,000 clones, each found more than once. Material for sequencing was CD4+ T cells sorted from a lymph node. Source of these receptors: a C3H/HeJ mouse with alopecia areata. Strain haplotype (MHC): H2-k.

This clone came up many times. Genes and germline come from the mouse. The read halts 4 residues ahead of the CDR3 end, with the missing end drawn from the germline J gene. At the DNA level, this CDR3 is encoded by other sequences in the same sample as well. The chain joins TRBV13-1 to TRBJ2-3, with TRBD2 as a possible D gene (5 bases). Trimming stripped 0 bases from V and 0 bases from J, with 8 bases between. CDR1 is NSHNY and CDR2 is SYGAGN in the germline V gene. The CDR3 extends over 15 amino acids. CDR3 residues: CASSDAGSSAETLYF. Incomplete CDR3 DNA: TGTGCCAGCAGTGATGCTGGGTCTAGTGCAGAA.

With regard to this clone: Genes and germline are mouse. The CDR3 goes on 4 residues after the read ends, and that part is filled in from the germline J gene. The V gene is TRBV31, the J gene TRBJ2-3, with unresolved D. CDR3 size: 15 residues. Trimming stripped 0 bases from V and 1 base from J, with 11 bases between. Germline CDR1 is GKSSPN and CDR2 is SITVG. CDR3 DNA, as far as it was read: TGTGCCTGGAGTCTAGTGAGGGTGGGTGCAGAA. Amino acid sequence: CAWSLVRVGAE. The whole CDR3 protein reads CAWSLVRVGAETLYF.

This clone was counted only a few times. The genes and germline here are from mouse. The read ends 4 residues shy of where the CDR3 ends; the end is completed using the germline J gene. J is TRBJ2-7 and V is TRBV13-1; 8 bases are shared with TRBD2. The germline gives CDR1 NSHNY, CDR2 SYGAGN. The CDR3 covers 14 residues. Incomplete CDR3 DNA: TGTGCCAGCAGTGATGGCCGGGGGGGCGAT. This translates into CASSDGRGGD. The complete CDR3 protein is CASSDGRGGDEQYF.

Details on this clone: Gene labels here are mouse ones. The CDR3 end falls 4 residues outside the read, so it is completed with the germline J gene. Other DNA sequences in the sample encode the same CDR3. The V call is TRBV13-1, the J call TRBJ2-2, with 8 bases that match TRBD2. Germline values: CDR1 NSHNY, CDR2 SYGAGN. CDR3 length: 16 amino acids. V dropped 0 bases and J dropped 3; count of bases not matched to a gene: 4. The CDR3 DNA, read in part, is TGTGCCAGCAGTGATGAGGGGGGGGCGGACACCGGG. Encoded protein: CASSDEGGADTG. The whole CDR3 protein is CASSDEGGADTGQLYF.

Concerning this clone: The gene names given are mouse names. The read ends 4 residues early relative to the CDR3; the germline J gene fills the gap. In the same sample, other DNA sequences code for this CDR3. The rearrangement links TRBV13-2 to TRBJ1-1; D may be TRBD1 (5 bases). CDR1 and CDR2 (germline): NNHNN, SYGAGS (reference sequence). The CDR3 consists of 14 residues. V shed 0 bases and J shed 4 bases, with 10 bases lying between them. The CDR3 spells CASGDAGGGTEVFF. The covered CDR3 bases are TGTGCCAGCGGTGATGCGGGGGGGGGCACA.

This clone occurred a few times. Germline and genes here are mouse. Other DNA sequences in the sample encode the same CDR3. CDR3 residues: CASGDVPGNTGQLYF. Incomplete CDR3 DNA: TGTGCCAGCGGTGATGTTCCAGGGAACACCGGG. The chain couples TRBV13-2 to TRBJ2-2; weak D call: TRBD1 (5 bases). The CDR3 goes on 4 residues after the read ends, and that part is filled in from the germline J gene. Trimming took off 0 bases at V and 2 bases at J, with 8 bases between the two ends. The germline V gene encodes CDR1 NNHNN and CDR2 SYGAGS (reference sequence). This CDR3 comprises 15 residues.

To note about this clone: The gene names here belong to mouse. The read is 4 residues too short to cover the CDR3 end, so that end is filled in from the germline J gene. This sequence joins TRBV19 and TRBJ2-4; a possible D gene is TRBD2 (7 bases). Trimming left V 5 bases short and J 0 bases short, with 10 bases between. From germline, CDR1 is FNHDT and CDR2 SITEND (reference sequence). This CDR3 has 14 amino acids. Here the CDR3 reads CASRLGASQNTLYF. CDR3 DNA, as far as it was read: TGTGCCAGCAGGCTGGGGGCTAGTCAAAAC.

This clone was observed a few times. The gene names given are mouse names. The CDR3 is CAWSGGAGTGQLYF. The sequenced part of the CDR3 DNA is TGTGCCTGGAGTGGGGGGGCCGGCACCGGG. This chain joins TRBV31 and TRBJ2-2, with 8 bases aligning to TRBD2. The read gets to within 4 residues of the CDR3 end, and the germline J gene fills in the rest. Germline-derived CDR1 and CDR2 are GKSSPN and SITVG. J was trimmed by 4 bases and V by 2 bases; bases with no gene match: 3. The CDR3 runs 14 residues.

This clone occurred a few times. Germline and genes: mouse. Coverage ceases 4 residues before the CDR3 finishes, and the germline J gene fills in the end. Other DNA sequences within the sample encode an identical CDR3. The V call is TRBV19, the J call TRBJ2-7; no clear D gene. The V end lost 1 base, the J end lost 0 bases, and 5 bases lay between the germline ends. CDR1 and CDR2 from the germline V gene are FNHDT and SITEND (reference sequence). The CDR3 consists of 13 residues. Incomplete CDR3 DNA: TGTGCCAGCAGTATAAGGGTCTCCTAT. The encoded protein is CASSIRVSY. From start to end, the CDR3 is CASSIRVSYEQYF. The whole variable domain, remainder taken from reference TRBV19 and TRBJ2-7, is GGIITQTPKFLIGQEGQKLTLKCQQNFNHDTMYWYRQDSGKGLRLIYYSITENDLQKGDLSEGYDASREKKSSFSLTVTSAQKNEMAVFLCASSIRVSYEQYFGPGTRLTVL.

On this clone itself: Mouse germline and gene names are used. The read comes to an end 4 residues before the CDR3 does, leaving the germline J gene to fill in the end. Other nucleotide sequences from this sample produce the same CDR3. The V call is TRBV1, the J call TRBJ2-3; 9 bases map to TRBD2. Germline CDR1 NSQYPW, CDR2 LRSPGD (reference sequence). This CDR3 comprises 15 residues. V lost 3 bases and J lost 0; bases outside the gene matches: 1. CDR3 DNA (partial): TGCACCTGCAGTGCCGGACTGGGGAGTGCAGAA. Protein product: CTCSAGLGSAE. In full, the CDR3 reads CTCSAGLGSAETLYF.

This clone was recorded a few times. Any gene name here is a mouse gene name. Sequencing ends 4 residues short of the CDR3 end; the germline J gene provides the rest. V and J are TRBV5 and TRBJ1-1; 8 bases map to TRBD1. There are 14 residues in the CDR3. The germline V gene has CDR1 LGHNA and CDR2 YNLKQL (reference sequence). The V and J ends lost 4 bases and 3 bases, in that order; junction bases with no gene match: 4. CDR3 region: CASSPRQGHTEVFF. The CDR3 DNA, read in part, is TGTGCCAGCAGCCCCCGACAGGGGCACACA.

In its sample, this clone was seen many times. The genes are named according to mouse. Read sequence stops 4 residues before the CDR3 end, and the germline J gene provides the missing end. The chain links TRBV17 to TRBJ2-3, with D unresolved. This CDR3 contains 14 residues. Germline V gene lookup returns CDR1 MNHDT and CDR2 YYDKIL. Trimming took off 2 bases at V and 1 base at J, with 7 bases between the two ends. Here the CDR3 reads CASSRTKRAETLYF. The sequenced part of the CDR3 DNA is TGTGCTAGCAGTAGAACAAAACGTGCAGAA.

This clone was detected a few times. Gene names and germline refer to mouse. The read is 4 residues too short to cover the CDR3 end, so that end is filled in from the germline J gene. At the DNA level, this CDR3 is encoded by other sequences in the same sample as well. J is TRBJ2-7 and V is TRBV5, with 9 bases that match TRBD2. The germline V gene has CDR1 LGHNA and CDR2 YNLKQL (reference sequence). The CDR3 runs to 15 residues. The V gene end was trimmed by 4 bases and the J gene end by 2 bases; junction bases not matched to a gene: 6. The CDR3 protein is CASSPSTGGTYEQYF. The covered CDR3 bases are TGTGCCAGCAGCCCCTCCACTGGGGGGACCTAT.

Comment on this clone: Gene names and germline match the mouse. The CDR3 extends 4 residues past the end of the read, so its final part is completed from the germline J gene. The chain carries TRBV1 and TRBJ2-7; TRBD1 matches 10 bases. This CDR3 region has 15 residues. J was trimmed by 3 bases and V by 3 bases; bases with no gene match: 5. CDR1 is NSQYPW and CDR2 is LRSPGD in the germline V gene (reference sequence). CDR3: CTCSAEGQGIYEQYF. CDR3 DNA, as far as it was read: TGCACCTGCAGTGCCGAGGGACAGGGGATCTAT.

A word on this clone: Genes and germline are mouse. The missing CDR3 end, 4 residues past where the read stops, is filled in from the germline J gene. The gene calls are TRBV19 and TRBJ2-2; a possible D gene is TRBD1 (5 bases). Germline V gene data show CDR1 as FNHDT and CDR2 as SITEND (reference sequence). Trimming cost V 6 bases and J 0 bases, with 6 bases left between them. The CDR3 totals 13 residues. The CDR3 spells CASTQANTGQLYF. The DNA read from the CDR3 is TGTGCCAGCACACAGGCAAACACCGGG.

This clone occurred a few times. Gene labels here are mouse ones. The read ends 4 residues early relative to the CDR3; the germline J gene fills the gap. The V call is TRBV5, the J call TRBJ2-5, with TRBD1 matching 7 bases. Germline CDR1 LGHNA, CDR2 YNLKQL (reference sequence). The CDR3 runs to 13 residues. The CDR3 spells CASSSQGEDTQYF. Partial CDR3 DNA: TGTGCCAGCAGCTCCCAGGGGGAGGAC.

The table lists this clone with many counts. Any gene name here is a mouse gene name. The read gets to within 4 residues of the CDR3 end, and the germline J gene fills in the rest. The chain carries TRBV17 and TRBJ2-5; TRBD2 might be the D (7 bases). Germline V gene data show CDR1 as MNHDT and CDR2 as YYDKIL. The CDR3 extends over 14 amino acids. This CDR3 reads CASSSRGAGDTQYF. CDR3 bases read: TGTGCTAGCAGTAGCCGGGGGGCAGGAGAC.

This clone has just a few counts. The gene names given are mouse names. The CDR3 end is not reached by the read, which stops 4 residues before it; the germline J gene fills it in. This chain links TRBV13-3 with TRBJ2-5; perhaps TRBD2 as D (6 bases). This CDR3 comprises 14 residues. Trimming removed 1 base from V and 3 bases from J, with 9 bases in between. Per the germline V gene, CDR1 is NNHDY and CDR2 is SYVADS. CDR3 amino acids: CASSDLWGQDTQYF. The sequenced part of the CDR3 DNA is TGTGCCAGCAGTGATTTGTGGGGGCAAGAC.

Worth noting for this clone: Gene names refer to mouse genes. The read gets to within 3 residues of the CDR3 end, and the germline J gene fills in the rest. The sample contains more than one DNA sequence encoding this CDR3. The chain is built from TRBV19 and TRBJ1-6; D is ambiguous. TRBJ1-6 counts as an open reading frame of uncertain function. The V end lost 1 base, the J end lost 1 base, and 6 bases lay between the germline ends. Germline V CDR1 and CDR2: FNHDT, SITEND (reference sequence). CDR3 length: 15 amino acids. CDR3 residues: CASSISVSYNSPLYF. CDR3 DNA (partial): TGTGCCAGCAGTATATCTGTCTCCTATAATTCGCCC.

This clone was seen a handful of times. The gene symbols are mouse symbols. CDR3 protein: CASSLAPGQGARGNSPLYF. CDR3 bases read: TGTGCCAGCAGCTTAGCGCCGGGACAGGGGGCGCGAGGGAATTCGCCC. The genes are TRBV3 and TRBJ1-6, with 12 bases matching TRBD1. The CDR3 end lies 3 residues beyond the end of the read and is filled in from the germline J gene. TRBJ1-6 is an ORF for which the function is uncertain. Germline assignment: CDR1 SNHLY and CDR2 FYNGKV (reference sequence). The CDR3 contains 19 residues. Trimming cost V 0 bases and J 7 bases; bases outside gene matches: 10.

This clone was found a few times. Mouse names are used for the genes. The read is 4 residues too short to cover the CDR3 end, so that end is filled in from the germline J gene. In the same sample, other DNA sequences code for this CDR3. This rearrangement joins TRBV19 to TRBJ1-2; TRBD1 is a possible D gene (6 bases). This CDR3 contains 13 residues. Germline CDR1 and CDR2: FNHDT and SITEND (reference sequence). Trimming cost V 7 bases and J 0 bases, with 10 bases left between them. CDR3 in amino acids: CASRDKTNSDYTF. The part of the CDR3 DNA that was read is TGTGCCAGCCGGGACAAAACAAACTCC.

Note on this clone: Each gene name is a mouse one. The CDR3 is cut off 4 residues early in the read; its end comes from the germline J gene. The rearrangement links TRBV19 to TRBJ2-7; 7 nucleotides align to TRBD1. Trimming removed 1 base from V and 0 bases from J; junction bases left unmatched: 4. The CDR3 spans 15 residues. CDR1 and CDR2 (germline): FNHDT, SITEND (reference sequence). CDR3 in amino acids: CASSIRGTVSYEQYF. CDR3 DNA, as far as it was read: TGTGCCAGCAGTATAAGAGGGACAGTCTCCTAT.

A few counts support this clone. The gene names given are mouse names. The CDR3 goes on 4 residues after the read ends, and that part is filled in from the germline J gene. This specimen includes other DNA sequences encoding the same CDR3. The chain has TRBV19 and TRBJ2-2; D unclear. The CDR3 loop spans 14 amino acids. Looked up from germline, CDR1 is FNHDT and CDR2 is SITEND (reference sequence). V lost 5 bases, J lost 0 bases, and 8 bases lay in between. The CDR3 is CASSPQANTGQLYF. The sequenced part of the CDR3 DNA is TGTGCCAGCAGCCCACAAGCAAACACCGGG.

A word on this clone: Gene labels here are mouse ones. The read is 4 residues too short to cover the CDR3 end, so that end is filled in from the germline J gene. The sample contains more than one DNA sequence encoding this CDR3. The rearrangement joins TRBV5 to TRBJ2-5; 8 bases fit TRBD2. Per the germline V gene, CDR1 is LGHNA and CDR2 is YNLKQL (reference sequence). Losses at the gene ends were 5 bases for V and 3 bases for J; bases not matched to a gene: 1. This CDR3 is 13 amino acids long. The CDR3 protein is CASSGTGQDTQYF. The sequenced CDR3 bases are TGTGCCAGCAGCGGGACTGGACAAGAC.

Points on this clone: The gene symbols are mouse symbols. The read falls 4 residues short of the CDR3 end, and the missing part is taken from the germline J gene. The chain has TRBV13-3 and TRBJ2-3; D gene unclear. Germline CDR1 NNHDY, CDR2 SYVADS. This CDR3 comprises 15 residues. Deletions cut 4 bases from V and 0 bases from J, with 12 bases between. CDR3: CASSLDSSSAETLYF. The CDR3 DNA, read in part, is TGTGCCAGCAGTCTTGACTCCTCTAGTGCAGAA.

This clone was seen only a few times. The gene symbols are mouse symbols. Other DNA sequences in the same sample also yield this CDR3. The CDR3 loop is CASSQAWGQDTQYF. Incomplete CDR3 DNA: TGTGCCAGCAGCCAAGCCTGGGGACAAGAC. The gene calls are TRBV5 and TRBJ2-5; maybe TRBD2 (6 bases). The CDR3 end falls 4 residues outside the read, so it is completed with the germline J gene. Looked up from germline, CDR1 is LGHNA and CDR2 is YNLKQL (reference sequence). V shed 1 base and J shed 3 bases, with 8 bases lying between them. This CDR3 comprises 14 residues.